These 18 T cell receptor beta chains were all obtained from the same sample, sequenced in a study of shared clonotypes between healthy human individuals. Data came from immunoSEQ multiplex PCR; TCRdb stores just in-frame clones and leaves some out. The sample contains roughly 1.4 million clones, roughly 98.5% of which appear only once. The sample consisted of naive CD4+ T cells sorted from blood. Documented subset: CD45RA+ positively selected. These receptors all come from a man under 40 in good health.

The chain carries TRBV27 and TRBJ2-1; D gene ambiguous. This CDR3 comprises 15 residues. Germline assignment: CDR1 MNHEY and CDR2 SMNVEV (reference sequence). The V end lost 2 bases, the J end lost 5 bases, and 13 bases lay between the germline ends. The CDR3 DNA is TGTGCCAGCAGTTTAACAGCTAAGGGCAACAATGAGCAGTTCTTC. As protein: CASSLTAKGNNEQFF.

A single count supports this clone. The genes are TRBV7-3 and TRBJ2-5; D is perhaps TRBD1 or TRBD2 (5 bases each). The germline V gene encodes CDR1 SGHTA and CDR2 FQGTGA. The CDR3 is 16 amino acids. Trimming took 1 base from V and 4 from J, leaving 16 bases between them. DNA for the CDR3: TGTGCCAGCAGCTTAAACGGTGTGGGGGTAGGAGAGACCCAGTACTTC. It translates to CASSLNGVGVGETQYF.

V and J are TRBV6-6 and TRBJ1-5; the D is unclear. CDR1 is MNHNY, CDR2 SVGAGI, per germline (reference sequence). Between the trimmed V and J ends, which lost 6 bases and 7 bases, there was a span of 16 bases. The CDR3 length is 14 residues. The CDR3 here is CASSPVGSVQPQHF. The DNA of the CDR3 is TGTGCCAGCAGCCCCGTCGGGTCCGTACAGCCCCAGCATTTT.

The CDR3 DNA follows: TGTGCCAGCTCCGACAGGGCGTCTGAAAAACTGTTTTTT. Translating gives CASSDRASEKLFF. This rearrangement joins TRBV7-9 to TRBJ1-4; 7 nucleotides align to TRBD1. The germline gives CDR1 SEHNR, CDR2 FQNEAQ (reference sequence). This CDR3 comprises 13 residues. V shed 8 bases and J 7 bases; nucleotides not matched to a gene: 7.

V gene TRBV9 combines with J gene TRBJ2-3, with 7 bases lining up with TRBD2. This CDR3 has 16 residues. In germline, CDR1 is SGDLS, CDR2 YYNGEE. The trim removed 1 base at V and 1 base at J, leaving 6 bases unmatched. CDR3 bases: TGTGCCAGCAGCGTATTCGAGGGAGGGGGCACAGATACGCAGTATTTT. It yields the protein CASSVFEGGGTDTQYF. Variable domain in full (rest from reference TRBV9 and TRBJ2-3): DSGVTQTPKHLITATGQRVTLRCSPRSGDLSVYWYQQSLDQGLQFLIQYYNGEERAKGNILERFSAQQFPDLHSELNLSSLELGDSALYFCASSVFEGGGTDTQYFGPGTRLTVL.

In DNA, the CDR3 is TGTGCCAGCAGCCCTCAGATAGGGACACCCCGAAATGAGCAGTTCTTC. This encodes CASSPQIGTPRNEQFF. The chain uses TRBV7-3 and TRBJ2-1, with D possibly being TRBD1 (6 bases). The CDR3 is made up of 16 amino acids. Trimming removed 5 bases at V and 7 bases at J, with 21 bases between. The germline CDR1 and CDR2 sequences are SGHTA and FQGTGA.

The chain joins TRBV19 to TRBJ2-5, with D perhaps matching TRBD2 (6 bases). Trimming stripped 6 bases from V and 7 bases from J, with 9 bases between. Germline V gene sequence: CDR1 LNHDA, CDR2 SQIVND (reference sequence). There are 11 residues in the CDR3. The CDR3 sequence is CASRRGVTQYF. As DNA, the CDR3 is TGTGCCAGTAGGCGGGGCGTGACCCAGTACTTC.

The count of this clone is one. The chain has TRBV6-1 and TRBJ1-1, with D perhaps TRBD1 (6 bases). This CDR3 has 15 residues. Between the trimmed V and J ends, which lost 8 bases and 12 bases, there was a span of 28 bases. CDR1 MNHNS and CDR2 SASEGT come from the germline V gene. CDR3 sequence (DNA): TGTGCCAGCGCCCCCCTAAACCGCCGGGGGGGGCGGACTTTCTTT. It encodes CASAPLNRRGGRTFF.

V gene TRBV5-5 combines with J gene TRBJ1-1; D not certain. The CDR3 has 13 amino acids. Per the germline V gene, CDR1 is SGHKS and CDR2 is YYEKEE (reference sequence). V lost 2 bases, J lost 5 bases, and 10 bases lay in between. As DNA, the CDR3 is TGTGCCAGCAGCTTCCAATTTGAGACTGAAGCTTTCTTT. Its protein product is CASSFQFETEAFF.

The rearrangement links TRBV7-8 to TRBJ2-3; D call uncertain. Trimming removed 5 bases at V and 1 base at J, with 13 bases between. The germline gives CDR1 SGHVS, CDR2 FQNEAQ. This CDR3 has 15 residues. The CDR3 nucleotides read TGTGCCAGCAGCCCCGACCCTTATCGCACAGATACGCAGTATTTT. Its protein is CASSPDPYRTDTQYF.

About this clone: Different DNA sequences within this sample yield the same CDR3. The chain carries TRBV19 and TRBJ2-5; unclear D gene. There are 13 residues in the CDR3. Germline V gene lookup returns CDR1 LNHDA and CDR2 SQIVND (reference sequence). The germline V and J ends were trimmed by 2 bases and 5 bases, with 9 bases remaining between them. The CDR3 DNA follows: TGTGCCAGTAGTATAAGTGGGCGGGAGACCCAGTACTTC. Protein: CASSISGRETQYF.

This chain joins TRBV10-3 and TRBJ2-2; D possibly corresponds to TRBD2 (6 bases). V was trimmed by 8 bases and J by 0 bases, leaving 7 bases between them. Germline lookup yields CDR1 ENHRY and CDR2 SYGVKD. The CDR3 is 13 residues long. The CDR3 sequence: CAIGGSNTGELFF. CDR3 bases: TGTGCCATCGGGGGGTCGAACACCGGGGAGCTGTTTTTT.

The chain has TRBV7-8 and TRBJ2-7; no firm D call. The CDR3 contains 16 residues. Germline V gene lookup returns CDR1 SGHVS and CDR2 FQNEAQ. V gave up 0 bases and J gave up 6 bases, with 18 bases separating them. The CDR3: CASSLAVSLVKPEQYF. In nucleotides, the CDR3 is TGTGCCAGCAGCTTAGCGGTCTCGCTAGTCAAGCCCGAGCAGTACTTC.

The V call is TRBV18, the J call TRBJ2-3; the match to TRBD2 covers 7 bases. The germline V gene has CDR1 KGHSH and CDR2 LQKENI. The CDR3 has 16 residues. Trimming removed 6 bases from V and 0 bases from J; junction bases left unmatched: 9. The CDR3 is CASSRRDYASTDTQYF. In DNA form, the CDR3 reads TGTGCCAGCTCCCGCCGGGACTATGCTAGCACAGATACGCAGTATTTT.

The chain recombines TRBV29-1 with TRBJ2-2; either TRBD1 or TRBD2 may supply D (5 bases each). Germline-derived CDR1 and CDR2 are SQVTM and ANQGSEA. The CDR3 runs 14 residues. Deletions cut 5 bases from V and 6 bases from J, with 16 bases between. CDR3 loop: CSVYRQGPPGELFF. CDR3 in DNA: TGCAGCGTTTATAGGCAGGGACCCCCCGGGGAGCTGTTTTTT.

The chain is built from TRBV13 and TRBJ2-7, with D uncertain. Trimming cost V 2 bases and J 6 bases, with 8 bases left between them. CDR1 and CDR2 from the germline V gene are PRHDT and FYEKMQ (reference sequence). This CDR3 contains 12 residues. Written as DNA, the CDR3 is TGTGCCAGCAGCTTACGAGGTTCCGAGCAGTACTTC. Translation: CASSLRGSEQYF.

The chain links TRBV19 to TRBJ1-4; D gene unclear. The CDR3 spans 14 residues. Germline V gene sequence: CDR1 LNHDA, CDR2 SQIVND (reference sequence). Trimming took 3 bases from V and 5 from J, leaving 10 bases between them. The CDR3 protein is CASSMYQNNEKLFF. The CDR3 DNA sequence: TGTGCCAGTAGTATGTACCAGAACAATGAAAAACTGTTTTTT.

The rearrangement uses TRBV7-2 and TRBJ2-1; 9 bases align to TRBD2. CDR1 and CDR2 from the germline V gene are SGHTA and FQGNSA. V lost 5 bases, J lost 7 bases, and 9 bases stayed unmatched. The CDR3 is 15 amino acids. CDR3 DNA sequence: TGTGCCAGCAGCCCTATCGGGCTAGCGGGAAATGAGCAGTTCTTC. Translation: CASSPIGLAGNEQFF.